This entry features one T cell receptor beta chain sequence. This sample was included in a study of shared clonotypes between healthy human individuals. The overall study: CD4 naive and CD4 memory each took three plates per donor, while CD8 naive took two and CD8 memory one.

It was at deep level that the assay was run. TCRdb's table, derived via immunoSEQ multiplex PCR, lists solely in-frame clones and lacks some. The sample has around 940,000 clones, about three quarters seen once. The sequenced material came from memory CD4+ T cells sorted from blood. As to subset: CD45RA-negative fraction. This sequence originates from a man younger than 35 in good health.

The DNA for the CDR3 is TGCGCCAGCAGCTACGACTCGGAGACCCAGTACTTC. Its protein product is CASSYDSETQYF. This chain uses TRBV5-1 with TRBJ2-5; no reliable D call. The CDR3 spans 12 residues. Germline V gene lookup returns CDR1 SGHRS and CDR2 YFSETQ. V lost 3 bases, J lost 5 bases, and 8 bases lay in between.